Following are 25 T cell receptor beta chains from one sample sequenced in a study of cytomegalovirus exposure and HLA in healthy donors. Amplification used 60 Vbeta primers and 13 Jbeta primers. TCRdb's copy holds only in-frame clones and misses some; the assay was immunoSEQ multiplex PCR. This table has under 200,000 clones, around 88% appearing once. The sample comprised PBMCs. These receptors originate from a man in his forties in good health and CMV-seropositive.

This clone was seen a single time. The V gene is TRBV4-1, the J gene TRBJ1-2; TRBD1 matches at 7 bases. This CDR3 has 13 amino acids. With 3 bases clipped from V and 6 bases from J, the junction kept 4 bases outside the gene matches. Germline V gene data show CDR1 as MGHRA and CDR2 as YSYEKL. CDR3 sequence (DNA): TGCGCCAGCAGCCAGGACAGGAGTGATGGCTACACCTTC. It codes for CASSQDRSDGYTF.

The CDR3 region has the DNA TGTGCCAGCAGCTTGGGGACTAGCCGATACACAGATACGCAGTATTTT. Its translation: CASSLGTSRYTDTQYF. V gene TRBV7-2 combines with J gene TRBJ2-3; 9 bases line up with TRBD2. Trimming cost V 3 bases and J 2 bases; bases outside gene matches: 6. The germline V gene has CDR1 SGHTA and CDR2 FQGNSA. The CDR3 sequence is 16 residues long.

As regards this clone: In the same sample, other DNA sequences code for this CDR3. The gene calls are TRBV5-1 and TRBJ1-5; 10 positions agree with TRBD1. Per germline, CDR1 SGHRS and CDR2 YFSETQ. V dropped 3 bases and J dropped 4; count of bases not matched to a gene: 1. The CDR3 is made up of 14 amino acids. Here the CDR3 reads CASSSGQGNQPQHF. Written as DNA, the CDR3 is TGCGCCAGCAGCTCGGGACAGGGGAATCAGCCCCAGCATTTT.

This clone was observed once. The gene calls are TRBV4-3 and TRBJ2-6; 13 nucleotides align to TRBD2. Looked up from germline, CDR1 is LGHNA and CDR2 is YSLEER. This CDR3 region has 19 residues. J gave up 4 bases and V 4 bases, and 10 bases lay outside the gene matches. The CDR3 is CASSRGLAGVGAGANVLTF. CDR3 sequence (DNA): TGCGCCAGCAGCCGAGGACTAGCGGGAGTTGGTGCGGGGGCCAACGTCCTGACTTTC.

The DNA of the CDR3 is TGTGCCAGCAGGGACAGGCTTCATTCCACCGGGGAGCTGTTTTTT. The encoded protein is CASRDRLHSTGELFF. V is TRBV2 and J is TRBJ2-2; 7 bases fit TRBD1. Looked up from germline, CDR1 is SNHLY and CDR2 is FYNNEI. The CDR3 consists of 15 residues. With V trimmed by 6 bases and J by 4 bases, 8 bases remained unmatched.

The CDR3 is CASSVGQREHDEQFF. In nucleotides, the CDR3 is TGTGCCAGCAGCGTAGGACAGCGGGAGCACGATGAGCAGTTCTTC. The chain joins TRBV9 to TRBJ2-1; the match to TRBD2 covers 8 bases. V trimming: 0 bases; J trimming: 8 bases; junction bases outside the gene matches: 7. This CDR3 contains 15 residues. The germline gives CDR1 SGDLS, CDR2 YYNGEE.

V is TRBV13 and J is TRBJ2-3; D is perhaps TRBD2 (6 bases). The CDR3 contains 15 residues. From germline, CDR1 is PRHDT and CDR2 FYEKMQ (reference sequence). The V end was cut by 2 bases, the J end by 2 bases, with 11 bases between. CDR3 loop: CASSLRAGPTDTQYF. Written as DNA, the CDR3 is TGTGCCAGCAGCTTACGGGCGGGGCCCACAGATACGCAGTATTTT.

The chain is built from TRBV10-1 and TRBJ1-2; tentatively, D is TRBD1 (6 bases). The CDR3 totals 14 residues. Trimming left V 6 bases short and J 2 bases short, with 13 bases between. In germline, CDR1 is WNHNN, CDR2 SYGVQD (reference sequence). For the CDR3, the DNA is TGCGCCAGCAGGGGCCTAGGGGGAAACTATGGCTACACCTTC. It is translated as CASRGLGGNYGYTF.

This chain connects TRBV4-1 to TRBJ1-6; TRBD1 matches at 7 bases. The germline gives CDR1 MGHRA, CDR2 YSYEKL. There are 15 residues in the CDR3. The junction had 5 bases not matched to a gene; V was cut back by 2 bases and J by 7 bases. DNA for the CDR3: TGCGCCAGCAGCCAACCGACAGGGTCCAATTCACCCCTCCACTTT. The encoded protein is CASSQPTGSNSPLHF.

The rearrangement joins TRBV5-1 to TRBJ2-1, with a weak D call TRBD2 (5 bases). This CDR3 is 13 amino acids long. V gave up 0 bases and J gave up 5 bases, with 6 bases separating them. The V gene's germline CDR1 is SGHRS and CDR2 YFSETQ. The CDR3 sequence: CASSLEGDNEQFF. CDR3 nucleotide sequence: TGCGCCAGCAGCTTGGAGGGAGACAATGAGCAGTTCTTC. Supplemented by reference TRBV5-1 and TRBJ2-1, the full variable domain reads KAGVTQTPRYLIKTRGQQVTLSCSPISGHRSVSWYQQTPGQGLQFLFEYFSETQRNKGNFPGRFSGRQFSNSRSEMNVSTLELGDSALYLCASSLEGDNEQFFGPGTRLTVL.

CDR3 amino acids: CASSSTGTTDSPLHF. CDR3 DNA sequence: TGCGCCAGCAGCTCCACCGGGACAACAGATTCACCCCTCCACTTT. V is TRBV5-1 and J is TRBJ1-6, with D perhaps matching TRBD1 (6 bases). Trimming took off 3 bases at V and 8 bases at J, with 15 bases between the two ends. Germline lookup yields CDR1 SGHRS and CDR2 YFSETQ. CDR3 length: 15 residues. The full variable domain, in which reference TRBV5-1 and TRBJ1-6 provide the parts outside the CDR3, is KAGVTQTPRYLIKTRGQQVTLSCSPISGHRSVSWYQQTPGQGLQFLFEYFSETQRNKGNFPGRFSGRQFSNSRSEMNVSTLELGDSALYLCASSSTGTTDSPLHFGNGTRLTVT.

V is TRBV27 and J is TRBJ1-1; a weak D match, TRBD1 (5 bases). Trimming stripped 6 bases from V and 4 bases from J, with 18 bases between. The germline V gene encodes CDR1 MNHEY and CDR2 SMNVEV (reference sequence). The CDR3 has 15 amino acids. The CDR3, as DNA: TGTGCCAGCAGCCTGCTGGATGGGGGGACCACTGAAGCTTTCTTT. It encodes CASSLLDGGTTEAFF.

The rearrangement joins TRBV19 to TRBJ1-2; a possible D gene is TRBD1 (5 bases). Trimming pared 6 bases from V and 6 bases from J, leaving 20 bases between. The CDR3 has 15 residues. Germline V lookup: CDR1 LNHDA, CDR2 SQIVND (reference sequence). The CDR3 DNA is TGTGCCAGTAGCACCGGGGGGTCGGATCTTGATGGCTACACCTTC. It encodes CASSTGGSDLDGYTF. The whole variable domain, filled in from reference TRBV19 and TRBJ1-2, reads DGGITQSPKYLFRKEGQNVTLSCEQNLNHDAMYWYRQDPGQGLRLIYYSQIVNDFQKGDIAEGYSVSREKKESFPLTVTSAQKNPTAFYLCASSTGGSDLDGYTFGSGTRLTVV.

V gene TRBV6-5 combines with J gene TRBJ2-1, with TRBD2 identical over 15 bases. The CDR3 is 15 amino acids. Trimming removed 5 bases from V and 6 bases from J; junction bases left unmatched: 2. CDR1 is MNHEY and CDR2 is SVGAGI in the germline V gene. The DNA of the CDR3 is TGTGCCAGCAGTACGGGACTAGCGGGAGGCAATGAGCAGTTCTTC. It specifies CASSTGLAGGNEQFF.

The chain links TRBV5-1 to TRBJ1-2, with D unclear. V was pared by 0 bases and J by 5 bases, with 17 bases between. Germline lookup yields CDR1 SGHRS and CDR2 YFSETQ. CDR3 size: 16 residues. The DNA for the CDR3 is TGCGCCAGCAGCTTGGCTTCATCAGCGTTCCAATATGGCTACACCTTC. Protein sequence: CASSLASSAFQYGYTF.

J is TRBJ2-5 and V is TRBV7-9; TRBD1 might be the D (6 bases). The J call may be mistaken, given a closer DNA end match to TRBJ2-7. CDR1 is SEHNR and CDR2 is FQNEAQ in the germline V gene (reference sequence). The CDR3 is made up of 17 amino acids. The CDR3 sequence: CASSETPPGHTSYEQYF. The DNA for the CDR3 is TGTGCCAGCAGCGAAACCCCCCCGGGACACACATCCTACGAGCAGTACTTC.

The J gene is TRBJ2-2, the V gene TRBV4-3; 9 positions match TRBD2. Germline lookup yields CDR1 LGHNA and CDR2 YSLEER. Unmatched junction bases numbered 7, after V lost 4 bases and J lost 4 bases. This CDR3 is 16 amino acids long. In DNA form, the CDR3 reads TGCGCCAGCAGCCCATTCCAGCGGGAGGTCACCGGGGAGCTGTTTTTT. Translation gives CASSPFQREVTGELFF.

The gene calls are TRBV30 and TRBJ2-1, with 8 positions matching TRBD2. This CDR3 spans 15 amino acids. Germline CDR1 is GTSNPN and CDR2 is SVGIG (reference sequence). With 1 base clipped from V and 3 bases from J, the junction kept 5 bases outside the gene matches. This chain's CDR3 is CAWSDGTSDYNEQFF. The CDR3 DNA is TGTGCCTGGAGTGATGGGACTAGTGACTACAATGAGCAGTTCTTC.

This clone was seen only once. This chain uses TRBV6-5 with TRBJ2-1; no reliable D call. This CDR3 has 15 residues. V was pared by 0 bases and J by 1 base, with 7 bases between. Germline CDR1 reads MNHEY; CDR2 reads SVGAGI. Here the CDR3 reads CASSYSDSSYNEQFF. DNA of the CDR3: TGTGCCAGCAGTTACTCAGACTCGTCCTACAATGAGCAGTTCTTC.

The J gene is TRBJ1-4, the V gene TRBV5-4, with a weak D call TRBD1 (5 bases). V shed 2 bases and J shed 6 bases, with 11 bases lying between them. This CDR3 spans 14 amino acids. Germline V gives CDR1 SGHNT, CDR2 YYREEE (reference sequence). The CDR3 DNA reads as TGTGCCAGCAGCTTAACAATACAGGATGAAAAACTGTTTTTT. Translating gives CASSLTIQDEKLFF.

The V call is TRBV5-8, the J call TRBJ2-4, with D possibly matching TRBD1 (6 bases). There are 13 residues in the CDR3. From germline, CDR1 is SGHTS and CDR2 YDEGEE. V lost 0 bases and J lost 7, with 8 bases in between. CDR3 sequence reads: CASSLDQGNIQYF. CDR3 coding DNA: TGTGCCAGCAGCTTGGATCAGGGGAACATTCAGTACTTC.

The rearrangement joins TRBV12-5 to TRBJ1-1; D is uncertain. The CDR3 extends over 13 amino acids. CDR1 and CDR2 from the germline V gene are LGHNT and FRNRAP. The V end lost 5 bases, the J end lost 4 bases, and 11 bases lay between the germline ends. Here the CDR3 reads CASGLPPGTEAFF. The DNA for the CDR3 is TGTGCTAGTGGTCTCCCCCCAGGCACTGAAGCTTTCTTT.

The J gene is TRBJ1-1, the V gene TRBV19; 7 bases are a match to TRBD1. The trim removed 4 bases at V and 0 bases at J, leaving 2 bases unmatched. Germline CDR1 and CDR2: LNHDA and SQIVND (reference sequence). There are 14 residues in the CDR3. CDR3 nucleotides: TGTGCCAGTAGTACGGGACAGATGAACACTGAAGCTTTCTTT. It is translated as CASSTGQMNTEAFF.

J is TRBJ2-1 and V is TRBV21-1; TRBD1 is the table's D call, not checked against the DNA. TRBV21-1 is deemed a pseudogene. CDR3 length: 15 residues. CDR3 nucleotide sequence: TGTGCCAGTAGCAAAGACAGGGTATGGTACAATGAGCAGTTCTTC. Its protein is CASSKDRVWYNEQFF.

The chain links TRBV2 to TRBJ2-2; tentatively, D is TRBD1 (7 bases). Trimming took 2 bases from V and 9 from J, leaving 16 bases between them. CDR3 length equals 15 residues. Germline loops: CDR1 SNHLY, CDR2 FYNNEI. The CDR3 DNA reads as TGTGCCAGCAGTGAAAACAGGGGAGGTAGCAGGGAGCTGTTTTTT. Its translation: CASSENRGGSRELFF.